This passage covers 16 T cell receptor beta chains from one sample sequenced in a study of cytomegalovirus exposure and HLA in healthy donors (dated by TCRdb to about 2017). The library was produced with the immunoSEQ multiplex PCR assay. The multiplex PCR relied on a mix of 60 forward primers for TCR Vbeta segments and 13 reverse primers for TCR Jbeta segments. TCRdb took this table from immuneACCESS and kept in-frame rearrangements with V and J called. Such tables lack part of the clones; where checked against another copy, unresolved V genes explain under half of the gap, and the rest is unexplained. This sample is represented by approximately 150,000 clones; around 80% of them were singletons. The ten biggest clones cover approximately 7% of the sample. Sequencing was carried out using PBMCs. All receptors come from a woman in her 30s in good health and CMV-seropositive.

This chain links TRBV7-9 with TRBJ1-4, with D possibly matching TRBD1 (6 bases). Per germline, CDR1 SEHNR and CDR2 FQNEAQ (reference sequence). With 1 base removed from V and 6 bases from J, the gap between germline ends came to 15 bases. The CDR3 is 16 residues long. CDR3 amino acids: CASSLGAGAGDEKLFF. In DNA, the CDR3 is TGTGCCAGCAGCTTAGGTGCAGGGGCGGGAGATGAAAAACTGTTTTTT.

The CDR3 nucleotides read TGCGCCAGCAGCCTGGGGACAGCGAACACCGGGGAGCTGTTTTTT. It specifies CASSLGTANTGELFF. The chain is built from TRBV5-1 and TRBJ2-2, with 7 bases that match TRBD1. The CDR3 runs 15 residues. The germline V gene encodes CDR1 SGHRS and CDR2 YFSETQ. V shed 4 bases and J 0 bases; nucleotides not matched to a gene: 3.

The gene calls are TRBV28 and TRBJ1-4; 9 bases are a match to TRBD1. The germline V gene has CDR1 MDHEN and CDR2 SYDVKM. Germline trimming cut 2 bases from V and 7 bases from J; bases unmatched to any gene: 2. The CDR3 length is 14 residues. The CDR3 DNA follows: TGTGCCAGCAGTTTAACAGGGGGCAGTGAAAAACTGTTTTTT. It specifies CASSLTGGSEKLFF.

The rearrangement joins TRBV10-3 to TRBJ1-1, with 9 bases fitting TRBD1. The germline V gene has CDR1 ENHRY and CDR2 SYGVKD. J lost 0 bases, V lost 11 bases, and 13 bases had no gene match. The CDR3 is made up of 16 amino acids. Here the CDR3 DNA reads TGTGCCGCTTCCGACCGGGACAGGGATATGAACACTGAAGCTTTCTTT. Its translation: CAASDRDRDMNTEAFF.

The chain carries TRBV11-2 and TRBJ2-7; 13 positions agree with TRBD2. Germline V gene lookup returns CDR1 SGHAT and CDR2 FQNNGV. V was clipped by 7 bases and J by 4 bases; unmatched bases: 13. This CDR3 comprises 17 residues. The CDR3 reads CASNLQGLAGPHYEQYF. The CDR3 coding sequence is TGTGCCAGCAACCTTCAGGGACTAGCGGGGCCCCATTACGAGCAGTACTTC.

The rearrangement joins TRBV6-6 to TRBJ2-1, with TRBD2 matching over 8 bases. The V segment lost 5 bases and the J segment 10 bases; nucleotides outside the gene matches: 4. Germline CDR1 MNHNY, CDR2 SVGAGI (reference sequence). The CDR3 loop spans 12 amino acids. CDR3 nucleotide sequence: TGTGCCAGCAGTCTTGCGGGGGGCGAGCAGTTCTTC. It yields the protein CASSLAGGEQFF.

The chain recombines TRBV4-1 with TRBJ1-1, with D tentatively TRBD1 (5 bases). The CDR3 runs to 15 residues. Trimming removed 5 bases from V and 0 bases from J, with 13 bases in between. Germline V lookup: CDR1 MGHRA, CDR2 YSYEKL. CDR3 sequence (DNA): TGCGCCAGCAGCAGGAGGGGAGGGATGAACACTGAAGCTTTCTTT. As protein: CASSRRGGMNTEAFF.

J is TRBJ1-1 and V is TRBV6-6; D is undetermined. The CDR3 spans 13 residues. Germline V gives CDR1 MNHNY, CDR2 SVGAGI (reference sequence). Trimming took off 2 bases at V and 1 base at J, with 5 bases between the two ends. The CDR3 here is CASSYNQNTEAFF. The CDR3 region has the DNA TGTGCCAGCAGTTACAATCAGAACACTGAAGCTTTCTTT.

V and J are TRBV27 and TRBJ2-1; TRBD2 agrees at 8 bases. The V gene's germline CDR1 is MNHEY and CDR2 SMNVEV (reference sequence). J was trimmed by 2 bases and V by 5 bases; bases with no gene match: 11. The CDR3 sequence is 17 residues long. Here the CDR3 reads CASSPRTSHTTYNEQFF. The DNA for the CDR3 is TGTGCCAGCAGTCCCCGGACTAGCCATACCACCTACAATGAGCAGTTCTTC.

The chain joins TRBV28 to TRBJ1-2; 7 nucleotides align to TRBD1. From germline, CDR1 is MDHEN and CDR2 SYDVKM. CDR3 length: 15 amino acids. J gave up 8 bases and V 1 base, and 10 bases lay outside the gene matches. CDR3 coding DNA: TGTGCCAGCAGTTTATTGGTTACAGGGGTGGAAGGCTACACCTTC. Protein product: CASSLLVTGVEGYTF.

The chain combines TRBV11-2 with TRBJ2-2, with 8 bases that match TRBD1. Germline V gene lookup returns CDR1 SGHAT and CDR2 FQNNGV. This CDR3 comprises 15 residues. V gave up 1 base and J gave up 5 bases; unmatched junction bases: 3. The CDR3 DNA is TGTGCCAGCAGCTTAGGGAGGACAGGGACCGGGGAGCTGTTTTTT. This codes for CASSLGRTGTGELFF.

This clone has only one observation. The chain recombines TRBV27 with TRBJ1-1, with 7 positions matching TRBD1. This CDR3 contains 13 residues. Germline CDR1 reads MNHEY; CDR2 reads SMNVEV (reference sequence). J gave up 1 base and V 7 bases, and 3 bases lay outside the gene matches. The DNA for the CDR3 is TGTGCCAGCATAGACAGGGCGAACACTGAAGCTTTCTTT. This gives the protein CASIDRANTEAFF.

The chain links TRBV4-3 to TRBJ1-2; 8 bases map to TRBD1. V lost 1 base to trimming and J lost 4 bases; unmatched junction nucleotides: 2. This CDR3 is built from 14 residues. Germline-derived CDR1 and CDR2 are LGHNA and YSLEER. CDR3 protein: CASSQVGTGYGYTF. Here the CDR3 DNA reads TGCGCCAGCAGCCAAGTCGGGACAGGCTATGGCTACACCTTC.

The chain carries TRBV2 and TRBJ1-6; perhaps TRBD1 as D (6 bases). CDR1 is SNHLY and CDR2 is FYNNEI in the germline V gene. CDR3 length: 16 amino acids. Trimming stripped 2 bases from V and 10 bases from J, with 18 bases between. DNA for the CDR3: TGTGCCAGCAGTGAATCCACGGGGGGGGCTTTGTCACCCCTCCACTTT. Translating it yields CASSESTGGALSPLHF.

The chain couples TRBV6-5 to TRBJ1-5, with TRBD1 matching 8 bases. CDR3 length: 14 residues. The V and J ends lost 6 bases and 3 bases, in that order; junction bases with no gene match: 4. Germline CDR1 is MNHEY and CDR2 is SVGAGI. CDR3 loop: CASSFRGPNQPQHF. CDR3 in DNA: TGTGCCAGCAGCTTCAGGGGGCCCAATCAGCCCCAGCATTTT.

The DNA of the CDR3 is TGTGCCAGCAGCAACCGGGACAGGGTTTCAGATACGCAGTATTTT. Amino acid sequence: CASSNRDRVSDTQYF. The chain links TRBV7-9 to TRBJ2-3; 9 bases line up with TRBD1. CDR1 and CDR2 (germline): SEHNR, FQNEAQ (reference sequence). The ends lost 5 bases at V and 4 bases at J; junction bases unmatched: 7. The CDR3 sequence is 15 residues long. Full variable domain (missing parts from reference TRBV7-9 and TRBJ2-3): DTGVSQNPRHKITKRGQNVTFRCDPISEHNRLYWYRQTLGQGPEFLTYFQNEAQLEKSRLLSDRFSAERPKGSFSTLEIQRTEQGDSAMYLCASSNRDRVSDTQYFGPGTRLTVL.